The clone carrying this T cell receptor beta chain was detected once. Germline CDR1 LGHNA, CDR2 YSLEER. The CDR3 sequence is 13 residues long. V lost 4 bases and J 9 bases, leaving 13 bases between the germline ends. The PCR used 60 Vbeta and 13 Jbeta primers. Clones were sequenced by immunoSEQ multiplex PCR, and TCRdb holds only the in-frame ones, with some missing. The table records some 93,000 clones, around three fifths of them present only once. The data are from a study of cytomegalovirus exposure and HLA in healthy donors. Sequences were obtained from PBMCs. The clonotype was recovered from a boy aged 5 to 17 in good health and CMV-seropositive. This chain uses TRBV4-3 with TRBJ2-4; D is perhaps TRBD1 (6 bases). The CDR3 protein is CASSPRGGTIQYF. In nucleotides, the CDR3 is TGCGCCAGCAGCCCCAGAGGGGGAACCATTCAGTACTTC.